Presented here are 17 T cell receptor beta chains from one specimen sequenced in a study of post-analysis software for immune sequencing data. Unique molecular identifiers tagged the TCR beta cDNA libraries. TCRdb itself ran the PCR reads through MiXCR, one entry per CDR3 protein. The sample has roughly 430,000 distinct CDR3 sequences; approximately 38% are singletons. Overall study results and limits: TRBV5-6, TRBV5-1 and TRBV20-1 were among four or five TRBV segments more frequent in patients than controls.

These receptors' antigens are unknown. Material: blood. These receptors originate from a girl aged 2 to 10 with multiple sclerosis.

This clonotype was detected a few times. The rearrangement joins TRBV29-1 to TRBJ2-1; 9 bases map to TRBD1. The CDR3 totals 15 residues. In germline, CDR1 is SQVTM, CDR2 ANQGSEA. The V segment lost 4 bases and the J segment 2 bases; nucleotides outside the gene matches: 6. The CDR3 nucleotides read TGCAGCGTTGCGAGGGGGACAGGGACCTACAATGAGCAGTTCTTC. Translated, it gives CSVARGTGTYNEQFF.

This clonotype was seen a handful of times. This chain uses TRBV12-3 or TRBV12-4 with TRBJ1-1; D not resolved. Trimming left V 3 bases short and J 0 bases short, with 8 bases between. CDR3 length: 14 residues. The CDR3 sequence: CASSFSSMNTEAFF. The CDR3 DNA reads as TGTGCCAGCAGTTTCAGTAGCATGAACACTGAAGCTTTCTTT.

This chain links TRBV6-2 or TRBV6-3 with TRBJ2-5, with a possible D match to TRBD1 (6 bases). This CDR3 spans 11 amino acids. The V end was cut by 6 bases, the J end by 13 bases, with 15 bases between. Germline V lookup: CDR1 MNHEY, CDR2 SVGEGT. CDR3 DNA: TGTGCCAGCAGCTACCTGGACAGTAGGTACTTC. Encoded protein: CASSYLDSRYF.

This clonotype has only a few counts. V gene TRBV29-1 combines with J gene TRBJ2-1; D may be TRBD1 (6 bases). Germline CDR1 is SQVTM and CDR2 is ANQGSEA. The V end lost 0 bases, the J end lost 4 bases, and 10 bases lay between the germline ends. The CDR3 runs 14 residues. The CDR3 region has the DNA TGCAGCGTTGAAGATCCAGACAGGTACAATGAGCAGTTCTTC. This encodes CSVEDPDRYNEQFF.

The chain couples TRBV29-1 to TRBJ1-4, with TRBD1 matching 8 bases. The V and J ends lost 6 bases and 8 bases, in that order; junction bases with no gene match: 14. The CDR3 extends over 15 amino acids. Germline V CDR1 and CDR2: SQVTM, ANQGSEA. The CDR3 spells CSVADRGKRGEKLFF. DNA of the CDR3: TGCAGCGTGGCTGACAGGGGCAAACGAGGCGAAAAACTGTTTTTT.

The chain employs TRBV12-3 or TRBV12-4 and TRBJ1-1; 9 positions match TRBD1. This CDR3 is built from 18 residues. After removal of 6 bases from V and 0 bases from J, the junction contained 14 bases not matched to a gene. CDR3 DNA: TGTGCCAGCAGCTTCGGGACGGGACAGGGCCCGCTGAACACTGAAGCTTTCTTT. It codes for CASSFGTGQGPLNTEAFF.

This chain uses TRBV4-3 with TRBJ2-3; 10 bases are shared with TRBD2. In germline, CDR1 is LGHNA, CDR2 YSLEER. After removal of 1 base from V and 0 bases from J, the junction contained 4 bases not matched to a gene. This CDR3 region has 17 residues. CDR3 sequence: CASSQVGLAESTDTQYF. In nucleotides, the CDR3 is TGCGCCAGCAGCCAAGTAGGACTAGCGGAGAGCACAGATACGCAGTATTTT.

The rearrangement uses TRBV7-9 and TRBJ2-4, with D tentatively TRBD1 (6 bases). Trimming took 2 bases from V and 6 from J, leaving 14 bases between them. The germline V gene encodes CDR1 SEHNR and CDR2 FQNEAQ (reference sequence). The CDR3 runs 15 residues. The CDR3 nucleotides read TGTGCCAGCAGCTTATTCGGACAGACGCGAAACATTCAGTACTTC. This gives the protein CASSLFGQTRNIQYF.

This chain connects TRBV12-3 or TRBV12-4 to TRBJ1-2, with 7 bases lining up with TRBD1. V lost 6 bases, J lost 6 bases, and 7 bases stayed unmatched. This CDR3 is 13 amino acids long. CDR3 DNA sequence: TGTGCCAGCAGGGTAAACAGGGGTCATGGCTACACCTTC. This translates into CASRVNRGHGYTF.

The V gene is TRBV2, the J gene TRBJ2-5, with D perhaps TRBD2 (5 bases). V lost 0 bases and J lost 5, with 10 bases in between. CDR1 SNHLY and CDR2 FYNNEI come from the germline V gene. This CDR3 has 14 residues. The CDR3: CASSEALGEETQYF. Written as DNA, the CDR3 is TGTGCCAGCAGTGAAGCTTTGGGAGAGGAGACCCAGTACTTC.

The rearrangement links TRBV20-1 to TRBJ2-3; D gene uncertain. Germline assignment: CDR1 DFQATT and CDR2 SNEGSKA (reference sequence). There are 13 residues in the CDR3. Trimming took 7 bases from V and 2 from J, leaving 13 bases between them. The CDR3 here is CSVQTIATDTQYF. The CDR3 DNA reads TGCAGTGTTCAAACGATCGCCACAGATACGCAGTATTTT.

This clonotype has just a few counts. The CDR3 DNA sequence: TGTGCCAGCAGTGCTAGCGGGAGGGCCAATGAGCAGTTCTTC. Translation: CASSASGRANEQFF. The gene calls are TRBV6-2 or TRBV6-3 and TRBJ2-1, with 12 bases fitting TRBD2. Looked up from germline, CDR1 is MNHEY and CDR2 is SVGEGT. Trimming at V came to 5 bases and at J to 6 bases, leaving 2 bases not matched to a gene. The CDR3 has 14 residues.

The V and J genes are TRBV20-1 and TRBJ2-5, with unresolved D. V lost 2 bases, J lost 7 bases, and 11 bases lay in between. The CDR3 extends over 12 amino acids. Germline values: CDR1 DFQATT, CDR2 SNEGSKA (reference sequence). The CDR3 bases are TGCAGTGCTAGACAGGTTCTAGGGACCCAGTACTTC. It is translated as CSARQVLGTQYF.

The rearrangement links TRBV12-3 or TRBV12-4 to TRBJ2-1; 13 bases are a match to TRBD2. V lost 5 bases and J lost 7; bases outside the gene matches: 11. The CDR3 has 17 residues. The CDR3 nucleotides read TGTGCCAGCAGTGCCCGGGGACTAGCGGGGACATGGAATGAGCAGTTCTTC. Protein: CASSARGLAGTWNEQFF.

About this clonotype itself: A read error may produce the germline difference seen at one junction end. The CDR3 is CASSLGPGIGSNTGAFF. In DNA form, the CDR3 reads TGTGCCAGCAGCTTAGGTCCGGGGATAGGATCTAACACTGGAGCTTTCTTT. V and J are TRBV11-2 and TRBJ1-1, with no clear D. Germline lookup yields CDR1 SGHAT and CDR2 FQNNGV. The CDR3 has 17 residues.

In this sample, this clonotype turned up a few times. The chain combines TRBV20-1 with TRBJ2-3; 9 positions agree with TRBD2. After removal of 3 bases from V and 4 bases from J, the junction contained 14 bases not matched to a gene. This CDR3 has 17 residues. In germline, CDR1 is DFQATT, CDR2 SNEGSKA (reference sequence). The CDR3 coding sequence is TGCAGTGCTAGCGGCGGGGGGGCCTTTCAATGGGCAGATACGCAGTATTTT. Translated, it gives CSASGGGAFQWADTQYF.

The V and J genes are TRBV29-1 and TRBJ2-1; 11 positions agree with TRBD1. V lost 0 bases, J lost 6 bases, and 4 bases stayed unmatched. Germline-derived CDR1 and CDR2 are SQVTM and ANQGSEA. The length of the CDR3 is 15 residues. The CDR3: CSVEDGDRGFNEQFF. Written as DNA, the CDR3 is TGCAGCGTTGAAGACGGGGACAGGGGGTTCAATGAGCAGTTCTTC.